This T cell receptor (beta chain) was sequenced in a study of blood T cell repertoires in COVID-19. Across the whole study: COVID-19 samples from acute and convalescent phases originated in the United States, Italy and Spain. T cells, B-cell-depleted T cells, or PBMCs supplied cDNA or gDNA.

How the authors handled the data: Scientists estimated how many nucleated cells there were by amplifying reference gene primers. Libraries were prepared by immunoSEQ multiplex PCR; TCRdb keeps only in-frame clonotypes and omits some of them. Clone size and V and J calls were adopted from that table, with D and trimming inferred from the DNA. The sample consists of around 130,000 clones, approximately 82% of them appearing once. The CDR3 contains 16 residues. Trimming cost V 4 bases and J 6 bases; bases outside gene matches: 12. Per the germline V gene, CDR1 is KGHSH and CDR2 is LQKENI. The J gene is TRBJ1-5, the V gene TRBV18; TRBD1 aligns across 7 bases. This sequence was found in a man aged 40-55 years with active or convalescent COVID-19. The sample consisted of peripheral blood. The CDR3 DNA reads TGTGCCAGCTCACTAAATCGACAGGGTGGGAGTCAGCCCCAGCATTTT. Its translation is CASSLNRQGGSQPQHF.